The source of this T cell receptor beta chain is a study of CD8 T cells in ankylosing spondylitis. CDR1 is SGHVS, CDR2 FQNEAQ, per germline. Losses at the gene ends were 3 bases for V and 2 bases for J; bases not matched to a gene: 6. The CDR3 is made up of 16 amino acids. TCRdb reprocessed the 5' RACE reads via MiXCR and lists one record per CDR3 protein. The sample carries around 150,000 distinct CDR3 sequences, 40% to 50% recorded once. This clonotype was counted a few times. This chain connects TRBV7-8 to TRBJ2-3; 9 nucleotides align to TRBD2. Sequencing used synovial fluid, either unsorted or a sorted T cell fraction (not recorded which). The TCR sequence derives from a male donor with ankylosing spondylitis. The CDR3 nucleotides are TGTGCCAGCAGCTTGAGGACTAGCGTTTACACAGATACGCAGTATTTT. This sequence encodes CASSLRTSVYTDTQYF.